Shown below are 10 T cell receptor beta chains from a single sample sequenced in a study of blood T cell repertoires in COVID-19. Assay used: immunoSEQ multiplex PCR; TCRdb lists only in-frame clones, some missing. The sample carries over 200,000 clones, roughly 90% recorded once. The sample consisted of PBMCs or T cells enriched from blood (not recorded which). The receptors were sampled from a woman aged 50 to 65 in a cohort exposed to, infected with or recovered from COVID-19 (not recorded which).

CDR3 residues: CASSYSTRDREVGQPQHF. The CDR3 DNA follows: TGTGCCAGCAGTTACTCGACCCGGGACAGGGAGGTAGGTCAGCCCCAGCATTTT. The chain has TRBV6-2 or TRBV6-3 and TRBJ1-5, with 9 bases fitting TRBD1. The J segment lost 6 bases and the V segment lost 0 bases, leaving 12 bases of the junction unmatched. CDR1 and CDR2 from the germline V gene are MNHEY and SVGEGT. The CDR3 is made up of 18 amino acids.

The V call is TRBV9, the J call TRBJ1-6; tentative D call: TRBD1 (6 bases). The CDR3 consists of 14 residues. With 2 bases removed from V and 8 bases from J, the gap between germline ends came to 11 bases. CDR1 SGDLS and CDR2 YYNGEE come from the germline V gene. The CDR3 loop is CASSVGQRDSPLHF. CDR3 DNA: TGTGCCAGCAGCGTTGGACAGCGAGATTCACCCCTCCACTTT.

This clone was counted a single time. V is TRBV5-1 and J is TRBJ2-3, with a weak D call TRBD2 (7 bases). The V end lost 4 bases, the J end lost 8 bases, and 23 bases lay between the germline ends. Germline-derived CDR1 and CDR2 are SGHRS and YFSETQ. The CDR3 runs 16 residues. In nucleotides, the CDR3 is TGCGCCAGCAGCAGGGGGACTATAAGGATGCGTGGTACGCAGTATTTT. Protein: CASSRGTIRMRGTQYF.

V is TRBV20-1 and J is TRBJ1-2, with D possibly being TRBD1 (5 bases). The germline V gene encodes CDR1 DFQATT and CDR2 SNEGSKA (reference sequence). V gave up 5 bases and J gave up 6 bases, with 7 bases separating them. This CDR3 contains 10 residues. The CDR3 sequence is CSAAGNGYTF. The CDR3, as DNA: TGCAGTGCTGCAGGGAATGGCTACACCTTC.

This clone was seen a few times. V is TRBV7-9 and J is TRBJ1-4, with a weak D call TRBD1 (6 bases). Germline CDR1 SEHNR, CDR2 FQNEAQ (reference sequence). The CDR3 contains 19 residues. V lost 0 bases, J lost 10 bases, and 27 bases lay in between. CDR3 sequence reads: CASSLARGATEPFSGKLFF. The CDR3 nucleotides read TGTGCCAGCAGCTTAGCGCGGGGGGCGACCGAACCCTTTAGCGGAAAACTGTTTTTT. The full variable domain, completed using reference TRBV7-9 and TRBJ1-4, is DTGVSQNPRHKITKRGQNVTFRCDPISEHNRLYWYRQTLGQGPEFLTYFQNEAQLEKSRLLSDRFSAERPKGSFSTLEIQRTEQGDSAMYLCASSLARGATEPFSGKLFFGSGTQLSVL.

The rearrangement uses TRBV7-2 and TRBJ1-1; D gene ambiguous. Germline CDR1 is SGHTA and CDR2 is FQGNSA. The CDR3 has 16 amino acids. The V end lost 5 bases, the J end lost 5 bases, and 21 bases lay between the germline ends. As DNA, the CDR3 is TGTGCCAGCAGCCTGAGGACGGCCGGCCCGGGGACTGAAGCTTTCTTT. This gives the protein CASSLRTAGPGTEAFF.

This chain uses TRBV7-3 with TRBJ2-1; tentative D call: TRBD2 (6 bases). This CDR3 region has 15 residues. Germline CDR1 and CDR2: SGHTA and FQGTGA. The germline V and J ends were trimmed by 4 bases and 7 bases, with 17 bases remaining between them. DNA of the CDR3: TGTGCCAGCAGCTCTAGACTAGGGGCCGGGAATGAGCAGTTCTTC. It specifies CASSSRLGAGNEQFF.

V is TRBV3-1 (or the pseudogene TRBV3-2) and J is TRBJ2-6; D unresolved. The CDR3 totals 15 residues. CDR1 is LGHDT, CDR2 YNNKEL, per germline (reference sequence). Between the trimmed V and J ends, which lost 4 bases and 1 base, there was a span of 8 bases. The CDR3: CASSPYASGANVLTF. As DNA, the CDR3 is TGTGCCAGCAGCCCTTACGCGTCTGGGGCCAACGTCCTGACTTTC.

J is TRBJ1-2 and V is TRBV4-3; 7 nucleotides agree with TRBD1. V lost 4 bases to trimming and J lost 8 bases; unmatched junction nucleotides: 16. The germline gives CDR1 LGHNA, CDR2 YSLEER. This CDR3 has 16 residues. The CDR3 loop reads CASSRSLDVRGLGYTF. The CDR3 DNA is TGCGCCAGCAGCCGGTCTCTGGATGTGAGGGGGCTGGGCTACACCTTC.

As for this clone: At one of its ends the junction is not consistent with the germline gene, which may arise from a read error. The chain combines TRBV6-5 with TRBJ2-5; D is possibly TRBD2 (5 bases). CDR1 MNHEY and CDR2 SVGAGI come from the germline V gene. The CDR3 runs to 13 residues. The CDR3 region has the DNA TGTGCCACCAGTTTAGCGTACCCGGAGACCCAGTACTTC. The encoded protein is CATSLAYPETQYF.